The present TCR beta chain was sequenced within a study of Graves' ophthalmopathy and Graves' hyperthyroidism (dated by TCRdb to about 2018). With respect to the entire study: Peripheral blood was collected at initial diagnosis, before any treatment. The study used TCR beta repertoire signatures to distinguish Graves' ophthalmopathy from Graves' hyperthyroidism and to predict progression to ophthalmopathy. For training and testing, the 100 or so patients in the discovery cohort were randomly divided in a 7:3 ratio. In about six hyperthyroidism patients, the T-cell repertoires found in thyroid tissue were compared with those found in blood. In total, around 140 blood samples were TCR-sequenced: 43 ophthalmopathy, 80 or so hyperthyroidism and about 17 hyperthyroidism-to-ophthalmopathy patients. To explore V-J signatures distinguishing ophthalmopathy from hyperthyroidism, a discovery set of approximately 100 patients (roughly 45 ophthalmopathy, 55 to 60 stable hyperthyroidism) was enrolled. An independent validation cohort comprised around 20 hyperthyroidism patients and about 16 patients who later progressed from hyperthyroidism to ophthalmopathy. Once sampling was done, hyperthyroidism patients were given methimazole at a starting dose of 30 mg daily, while ophthalmopathy patients were given high-dose intravenous methylprednisolone. Overall study outcomes, separate from this receptor: In validation, the model predicted ophthalmopathy progression with about 71% sensitivity and roughly 72% specificity; some 13 predicted patients were CT-confirmed with GO in a median of around 6 months. Most of the expanded thyroid clonotypes with a frequency above 0.001 were also detected in blood, and it was suggested that the thyroid immune response may be reflected by blood repertoires. No statistical method was used to predetermine the sample size, and group allocation was not hidden from the investigators. In cross-validation, the 13-signature model distinguished ophthalmopathy from stable hyperthyroidism with 85% to 90% sensitivity and about 81% specificity, and in the test set the corresponding values were approximately 80% and 75%.

For repertoire sequencing, the TCR beta CDR3 regions were amplified from RNA transcripts. The first round was an RT-PCR using HTBI primers with the Qiagen OneStep RT-PCR kit, and this first round was followed by a second-round multiplex PCR, then size selection and purification. The libraries underwent paired-end sequencing with 100 bp reads on an Illumina HiSeq2000. In the authors' own workflow: SOAPnuke was used for read processing, and reads with adapters, uncalled bases, a mean Phred below 15, or no exact constant-primer or identifier match were discarded. High-quality paired reads were merged with COPE v1.2.5. Clonotypes were defined as unique nucleotide sequences and were aligned to IMGT TRB V, D and J references using MiTCR v1.1. The analysis was limited to V-J combinations with a frequency above 0.0001, which together covered 99.2% of the repertoires. For each V-J combination, a TCR clonal expansion and chaos score was defined as the ratio of F50 clonal expansion to chaos observed in the TCRdist matrix. Welch's t-statistics and random forest were used to narrow the features down to more than 10 V-J combinations, which were then fed into a naive Bayes classifier. The Morisita-Horn index was used to measure how similar the thyroid and blood repertoires were. The public reads were reanalyzed by TCRdb: fastp trimming at Q25, MiXCR alignment, in-frame beta chains only. Every entry covers one CDR3 protein and lists the most common genes and DNA from its rows. TCRdb, not the original authors, processed these V and J calls. In all, the sample holds approximately 460,000 distinct CDR3 sequences, and roughly an eighth of those were seen once. 8% to 10% of the sample lies in the top ten.

As to this clonotype: What antigen it recognizes has not been identified. It has no much larger one-base neighbor in the sample; base qualities were not kept.

Trimmed from V: 4 bases; trimmed from J: 3 bases; junction bases lacking a gene match: 12. The CDR3 holds 19 amino acids from the cysteine to the phenylalanine. The kept DNA is CDR3 alone, 57 bases in frame from the first base. CDR1 and CDR2 are drawn from the germline V gene: SNHLY, FYNNEI. The ophthalmopathy patients had moderately to severely active disease, with a Clinical Activity Score of 3 or higher, a NOSPECS grade of 4 or higher, and a disease duration of less than 3 months. Patients were excluded if they had other autoimmune diseases, uncontrolled infections, pregnancy or lactation. Diagnosis relied on clinical symptoms, serum thyroxine, TRAb, thyroid ultrasound and orbital computed tomography. Ficoll-Paque density gradient centrifugation was used to isolate PBMCs from about 9.4 ml of fresh peripheral blood. Total RNA was extracted using Trizol reagent, and RNA quality was checked on an Agilent 2100 Bioanalyzer.

The V and J segments used are TRBV2 and TRBJ2-3, with TRBD2 identical over 14 junction bases. The sequencing input was blood. The sequence was obtained from a young woman with Graves' ophthalmopathy. Donor details come from another sample of the same person, matched by shared clones. The CDR3 protein: CASSVAPPGLAGDTDTQYF. The DNA sequence is as follows: TGTGCCAGCAGTGTTGCCCCTCCGGGACTAGCGGGAGATACAGATACGCAGTATTTT.